The sequence of this T cell receptor beta chain was determined in a study of T cell responses to AZD1222 COVID-19 vaccine. V shed 1 base and J shed 1 base, with 13 bases lying between them. Germline values: CDR1 SGHVS, CDR2 FNYEAQ. The CDR3 totals 16 residues. Using immunoSEQ multiplex PCR, the repertoire was profiled, and TCRdb retains in-frame clones only, with some absent. The data show more than 100,000 clones, with approximately 90% seen just once and less than 6% held by the top ten. This TCR was sampled from an adult in good health. The chain recombines TRBV7-6 with TRBJ2-5; a possible D gene is TRBD2 (6 bases). The source was peripheral blood, collected on day 0 of AZD1222 vaccination. The CDR3 region is CASSLEATGGQETQYF. Written as DNA, the CDR3 is TGTGCCAGCAGCTTAGAGGCGACCGGGGGCCAAGAGACCCAGTACTTC.